Below, 2 T cell receptor beta chains from the same sample are listed, as sequenced in a study of T cell responses to AZD1222 COVID-19 vaccine. Repertoires were generated with immunoSEQ multiplex PCR, while TCRdb's copy carries only in-frame clones and drops some. The sample has about 89,000 clones, approximately 90% seen once. The material was peripheral blood, obtained on day 0 of MenACWY control vaccination. All receptors come from an adult in good health.

The V and J genes are TRBV29-1 and TRBJ2-3; D might be TRBD2 (7 bases). The CDR3 spans 12 residues. Germline V gene sequence: CDR1 SQVTM, CDR2 ANQGSEA. Trimming took off 7 bases at V and 3 bases at J, with 11 bases between the two ends. CDR3 protein: CSGGGRTDTQYF. Written as DNA, the CDR3 is TGCAGCGGGGGGGGGCGAACAGATACGCAGTATTTT.

This clone was seen more than once but under ten times. The chain uses TRBV11-2 and TRBJ1-5; D call uncertain. The CDR3 consists of 13 residues. Germline V gene data show CDR1 as SGHAT and CDR2 as FQNNGV. The germline V and J ends were trimmed by 0 bases and 7 bases, with 7 bases remaining between them. The CDR3 protein is CASSLDPGQPQHF. For the CDR3, the DNA is TGTGCCAGCAGCTTAGATCCCGGGCAGCCCCAGCATTTT.